This entry is about one T cell receptor (beta chain). Its antigen is still unknown. Primers included in the PCR were 60 Vbeta and 13 Jbeta primers. Using immunoSEQ multiplex PCR, the repertoire was profiled, and TCRdb retains in-frame clones only, with some absent. The sample holds some 150,000 clones, approximately 84% seen once. Between the trimmed V and J ends, which lost 2 bases and 9 bases, there was a span of 14 bases. This CDR3 is built from 14 residues. CDR1 is SEHNR, CDR2 FQNEAQ, per germline (reference sequence). The sample comes from a study of cytomegalovirus exposure and HLA in healthy donors. Background on the study: Earlier sequencing of 150 million to 200 million T cells yielded nearly 120 million unique TCR beta sequences. Genetic ancestry analysis placed about 80% of the 300 to 500 donors that were genotyped in the Caucasian-associated cluster.

Study-level results: With high specificity and sensitivity, the classifier reportedly diagnosed cytomegalovirus status. It was shown in a later analysis that HLA-associated TCR beta chains were more clonally expanded than other, equally common chains.

The sequence came from a man in his thirties or forties in good health and CMV-seropositive. The source material was PBMCs. The genes are TRBV7-9 and TRBJ2-1; maybe TRBD2 (6 bases). In DNA, the CDR3 is TGTGCCAGCAGCTTACCCCTGACTAGTTTTGAGCAGTTCTTC. Translating gives CASSLPLTSFEQFF.